The 4 T cell receptor beta chains reported below all come from one sample, sequenced in a study of blood T cell repertoires in COVID-19. Method: immunoSEQ multiplex PCR; TCRdb's copy keeps in-frame clones and lacks some. The sample has over 150,000 clones, 80% to 90% seen once. The sample taken for sequencing was peripheral blood. The receptors here all came from a woman aged 80 or over with acute or convalescent COVID-19.

The chain links TRBV6-1 to TRBJ1-5, with D perhaps matching TRBD1 (5 bases). The CDR3 length is 17 residues. Germline V gene lookup returns CDR1 MNHNS and CDR2 SASEGT. V gave up 3 bases and J gave up 0 bases, with 15 bases separating them. The CDR3 protein is CASSEGGRFYSNQPQHF. CDR3 in DNA: TGTGCCAGCAGTGAGGGGGGACGGTTCTATAGCAATCAGCCCCAGCATTTT.

The genes are TRBV2 and TRBJ1-2; no clear D. The V gene's germline CDR1 is SNHLY and CDR2 FYNNEI. This CDR3 spans 13 amino acids. Trimming took off 2 bases at V and 3 bases at J, with 7 bases between the two ends. The CDR3 region is CASSESRDYGYTF. In DNA, the CDR3 is TGTGCCAGCAGTGAATCGAGGGACTATGGCTACACCTTC. Full variable domain (missing parts from reference TRBV2 and TRBJ1-2): EPEVTQTPSHQVTQMGQEVILRCVPISNHLYFYWYRQILGQKVEFLVSFYNNEISEKSEIFDDQFSVERPDGSNFTLKIRSTKLEDSAMYFCASSESRDYGYTFGSGTRLTVV.

The rearrangement joins TRBV6-5 to TRBJ1-2; 8 bases align to TRBD1. The germline CDR1 and CDR2 sequences are MNHEY and SVGAGI. The CDR3 has 14 amino acids. V gave up 6 bases and J gave up 8 bases; unmatched junction bases: 11. In DNA form, the CDR3 reads TGTGCCAGCAGCTTGGACAGGGTAGTAGAGGGCTACACCTTC. Translation gives CASSLDRVVEGYTF.

The V and J genes are TRBV18 and TRBJ1-3; possible D gene TRBD1, 5 bases. V was cut by 2 bases and J by 3 bases, with 8 bases left in between. Germline V CDR1 and CDR2: KGHSH, LQKENI. The CDR3 extends over 14 amino acids. Here the CDR3 reads CASSPGAGGNTIYF. In DNA form, the CDR3 reads TGTGCCAGCTCACCAGGGGCAGGTGGAAACACCATATATTTT.